Listed here are 24 T cell receptor beta chains from one sample, sequenced in a study of blood T cell repertoires in COVID-19. Method: immunoSEQ multiplex PCR; TCRdb's copy keeps in-frame clones and lacks some. The sample contains 130,000 to 150,000 clones, more than 75% of which appear only once. Sequencing was done on a sample of peripheral blood. The origin of the receptors is a woman aged 50 to 65 with active or convalescent COVID-19.

The rearrangement joins TRBV4-1 to TRBJ2-7; D is uncertain. V was pared by 0 bases and J by 1 base, with 13 bases between. The CDR3 has 16 amino acids. Germline V gives CDR1 MGHRA, CDR2 YSYEKL. The CDR3 region is CASSQDIAIVSYEQYF. CDR3 in DNA: TGCGCCAGCAGCCAAGATATTGCGATCGTGTCCTACGAGCAGTACTTC.

This clone has only one observation. The genes are TRBV30 and TRBJ2-3, with D possibly being TRBD2 (5 bases). Per germline, CDR1 GTSNPN and CDR2 SVGIG (reference sequence). This CDR3 spans 13 amino acids. Trimming shortened V by 0 bases and J by 2 bases, and 6 bases separated the two germline ends. CDR3 amino acids: CAWSVLVTDTQYF. CDR3 sequence (DNA): TGTGCCTGGAGTGTACTAGTCACAGATACGCAGTATTTT.

This sequence joins TRBV10-1 and TRBJ2-7; 7 bases are a match to TRBD1. Germline assignment: CDR1 WNHNN and CDR2 SYGVQD (reference sequence). With 7 bases clipped from V and 0 bases from J, the junction kept 9 bases outside the gene matches. The CDR3 consists of 15 residues. This CDR3 reads CASKEVAGGSYEQYF. The CDR3 DNA reads as TGCGCCAGCAAGGAGGTGGCAGGGGGCTCCTACGAGCAGTACTTC.

The DNA of the CDR3 is TGTGCCTGGAGGGGACCGGGGGGCAATCAGCCCCAGCATTTT. Protein: CAWRGPGGNQPQHF. The rearrangement links TRBV30 to TRBJ1-5, with D possibly matching TRBD1 (5 bases). Looked up from germline, CDR1 is GTSNPN and CDR2 is SVGIG (reference sequence). The V and J ends lost 3 bases and 2 bases respectively, with 11 bases between them. This CDR3 has 14 residues.

This clone has a handful of counts. The CDR3 loop is CASSLETEGLSYTF. The CDR3 DNA is TGCGCCAGCAGCTTAGAGACGGAAGGACTAAGCTACACCTTC. J is TRBJ1-2 and V is TRBV5-1; D gene ambiguous. The V and J ends lost 2 bases and 9 bases respectively, with 17 bases between them. Germline V CDR1 and CDR2: SGHRS, YFSETQ. The CDR3 totals 14 residues. The variable domain in full, with the rest retrieved from reference TRBV5-1 and TRBJ1-2, is KAGVTQTPRYLIKTRGQQVTLSCSPISGHRSVSWYQQTPGQGLQFLFEYFSETQRNKGNFPGRFSGRQFSNSRSEMNVSTLELGDSALYLCASSLETEGLSYTFGSGTRLTVV.

The chain recombines TRBV7-2 with TRBJ1-1, with D maybe TRBD1 (5 bases). The CDR3 sequence is 13 residues long. Trimming cost V 6 bases and J 1 base, with 9 bases left between them. Germline V gene lookup returns CDR1 SGHTA and CDR2 FQGNSA. The CDR3 sequence is CASRSDRNTEAFF. In nucleotides, the CDR3 is TGTGCCAGCAGGTCTGACAGGAACACTGAAGCTTTCTTT.

This chain connects TRBV4-3 to TRBJ1-2; the D gene is possibly TRBD1 (5 bases). Germline CDR1 and CDR2: LGHNA and YSLEER. This CDR3 region has 16 residues. V lost 0 bases and J lost 4, with 15 bases in between. This chain's CDR3 is CASSQEAPGYGYGYTF. The CDR3 region has the DNA TGCGCCAGCAGCCAAGAGGCGCCAGGGTATGGCTATGGCTACACCTTC.

The CDR3 protein is CASSQLFSGSEAFF. CDR3 nucleotides: TGTGCCAGCAGCCAACTTTTCTCGGGGTCTGAAGCTTTCTTT. The chain recombines TRBV3-1 (or the pseudogene TRBV3-2) with TRBJ1-1, with D hard to call. V gave up 2 bases and J gave up 6 bases, with 13 bases separating them. This CDR3 spans 14 amino acids. Germline V CDR1 and CDR2: LGHDT, YNNKEL (reference sequence).

The rearrangement joins TRBV29-1 to TRBJ1-1, with D unclear. The CDR3 runs to 10 residues. Trimming took off 8 bases at V and 5 bases at J, with 9 bases between the two ends. CDR1 SQVTM and CDR2 ANQGSEA come from the germline V gene. The CDR3 coding sequence is TGCAGCCCTGGGGAGACTGAAGCTTTCTTT. This gives the protein CSPGETEAFF.

The chain has TRBV7-9 and TRBJ1-1; D may be TRBD1 (6 bases). Germline V gene lookup returns CDR1 SEHNR and CDR2 FQNEAQ (reference sequence). This CDR3 is built from 13 residues. V gave up 6 bases and J gave up 1 base, with 9 bases separating them. The DNA of the CDR3 is TGTGCCAGCAGTGAGGACAGGAACACTGAAGCTTTCTTT. It codes for CASSEDRNTEAFF.

The chain couples TRBV6-5 to TRBJ2-5; 9 nucleotides line up with TRBD1. The V gene end was trimmed by 2 bases and the J gene end by 6 bases; junction bases not matched to a gene: 7. The CDR3 runs 15 residues. Germline values: CDR1 MNHEY, CDR2 SVGAGI. The DNA of the CDR3 is TGTGCCAGCAGTTACACCGGGACAGGGCAAAAGACCCAGTACTTC. It encodes CASSYTGTGQKTQYF.

The chain is built from TRBV5-6 and TRBJ2-1; 8 bases are shared with TRBD2. Germline values: CDR1 SGHDT, CDR2 YYEEEE. The V and J ends lost 2 bases and 7 bases, in that order; junction bases with no gene match: 5. The CDR3 consists of 14 residues. The CDR3 is CASSLSGGVNEQFF. CDR3 nucleotide sequence: TGTGCCAGCAGCTTAAGCGGGGGCGTTAATGAGCAGTTCTTC.

J is TRBJ1-6 and V is TRBV5-1, with D possibly being TRBD1 (5 bases). The CDR3 contains 18 residues. CDR1 and CDR2 from the germline V gene are SGHRS and YFSETQ. Between the trimmed V and J ends, which lost 0 bases and 4 bases, there was a span of 17 bases. Here the CDR3 reads CASSLVGLGREYNSPLHF. As DNA, the CDR3 is TGCGCCAGCAGCTTGGTGGGGCTGGGGCGAGAATATAATTCACCCCTCCACTTT.

The V gene is TRBV27, the J gene TRBJ2-3; a weak D match, TRBD2 (7 bases). Germline loops: CDR1 MNHEY, CDR2 SMNVEV (reference sequence). V was shortened by 10 bases and J by 3 bases, with 23 bases between the two germline ends. The CDR3 is made up of 16 amino acids. The CDR3 sequence: CATGEVGGGKTDTQYF. The CDR3 DNA reads as TGTGCCACCGGGGAGGTAGGGGGGGGAAAAACAGATACGCAGTATTTT.

J is TRBJ1-1 and V is TRBV6-5; D perhaps matches TRBD1 (6 bases). The V end lost 5 bases, the J end lost 6 bases, and 7 bases lay between the germline ends. CDR1 and CDR2 (germline): MNHEY, SVGAGI. CDR3 length: 11 residues. The CDR3 DNA follows: TGTGCCAGCAGTCGACAGGCTGAAGCTTTCTTT. It yields the protein CASSRQAEAFF.

The V and J genes are TRBV5-4 and TRBJ1-1; D remains ambiguous. The CDR3 is 14 amino acids. Trimming shortened V by 4 bases and J by 1 base, and 11 bases separated the two germline ends. CDR1 and CDR2 from the germline V gene are SGHNT and YYREEE (reference sequence). The CDR3 loop reads CASSTGRGNTEAFF. The CDR3, as DNA: TGTGCCAGCAGCACCGGACGGGGGAACACTGAAGCTTTCTTT.

The gene calls are TRBV27 and TRBJ2-7; 7 bases match TRBD1. Germline CDR1 and CDR2: MNHEY and SMNVEV (reference sequence). V was pared by 4 bases and J by 0 bases, with 3 bases of the junction left unmatched. The CDR3 consists of 14 residues. The CDR3 loop reads CASSYRGPSYEQYF. The CDR3 bases are TGTGCCAGCAGTTATAGGGGGCCCTCCTACGAGCAGTACTTC.

V usage is TRBV6-2 or TRBV6-3 and J usage is TRBJ2-7; TRBD2 agrees at 9 bases. The junction had 12 bases not matched to a gene; V was cut back by 6 bases and J by 3 bases. Germline CDR1 reads MNHEY; CDR2 reads SVGEGT. This CDR3 comprises 16 residues. CDR3 nucleotides: TGTGCCAGCAGCCCTCGGGGTAGCGGGGGCCTCTACGAGCAGTACTTC. This translates into CASSPRGSGGLYEQYF.

This sequence joins TRBV4-3 and TRBJ2-1; D not certain. The CDR3 totals 13 residues. Trimming took off 0 bases at V and 6 bases at J, with 6 bases between the two ends. Germline V gene data show CDR1 as LGHNA and CDR2 as YSLEER. The CDR3 nucleotides are TGCGCCAGCAGCCAAGAGGAGCTCAATGAGCAGTTCTTC. Translated: CASSQEELNEQFF.

This chain joins TRBV28 and TRBJ1-1; unclear D gene. This CDR3 comprises 14 residues. In germline, CDR1 is MDHEN, CDR2 SYDVKM. V dropped 2 bases and J dropped 9 bases, with 16 bases sitting between them. DNA of the CDR3: TGTGCCAGCAGTTTAAAGGGAACCGGCGGGAAAGCTTTCTTT. This encodes CASSLKGTGGKAFF.

The CDR3 here is CASSGGEDYGYTF. CDR3 DNA sequence: TGTGCCAGCTCGGGAGGGGAGGACTATGGCTACACCTTC. The V gene is TRBV12-3 or TRBV12-4, the J gene TRBJ1-2; maybe TRBD1 (5 bases). V lost 8 bases and J lost 3, with 13 bases in between. This CDR3 is built from 13 residues.

In DNA form, the CDR3 reads TGTGCCAGCAGCTTGGAGCACTCCTACGAGCAGTACTTC. It codes for CASSLEHSYEQYF. The chain carries TRBV7-2 and TRBJ2-7; D not resolved. The CDR3 loop spans 13 amino acids. Between the trimmed V and J ends, which lost 3 bases and 0 bases, there was a span of 6 bases. Looked up from germline, CDR1 is SGHTA and CDR2 is FQGNSA. Looking up the rest from reference TRBV7-2 and TRBJ2-7 gives the full variable domain: GAGVSQSPSNKVTEKGKDVELRCDPISGHTALYWYRQSLGQGLEFLIYFQGNSAPDKSGLPSDRFSAERTGGSVSTLTIQRTQQEDSAVYLCASSLEHSYEQYFGPGTRLTVT.

The chain employs TRBV18 and TRBJ1-2; D gene ambiguous. V lost 0 bases to trimming and J lost 4 bases, with 9 bases between them. The CDR3 sequence is 14 residues long. Germline CDR1 and CDR2: KGHSH and LQKENI. This chain's CDR3 is CASSPPVVSYGYTF. For the CDR3, the DNA is TGTGCCAGCTCACCACCAGTTGTCAGCTATGGCTACACCTTC. The full variable domain, its missing parts supplied by reference TRBV18 and TRBJ1-2, is NAGVMQNPRHLVRRRGQEARLRCSPMKGHSHVYWYRQLPEEGLKFMVYLQKENIIDESGMPKERFSAEFPKEGPSILRIQQVVRGDSAAYFCASSPPVVSYGYTFGSGTRLTVV.

The chain combines TRBV6-2 or TRBV6-3 with TRBJ1-6; D uncertain. Germline assignment: CDR1 MNHEY and CDR2 SVGEGT. V was trimmed by 6 bases and J by 7 bases, leaving 7 bases between them. This CDR3 region has 12 residues. The CDR3 bases are TGTGCCAGCAGCCTAGAAAATTCACCCCTCCACTTT. This codes for CASSLENSPLHF.